This is a list of T cell receptor beta chains from one sample in a study of Graves' ophthalmopathy and Graves' hyperthyroidism. TCRdb re-derived calls from the multiplex PCR reads in MiXCR, one entry per CDR3 protein. The sample consists of approximately 330,000 distinct CDR3 sequences, 17% of them appearing once. Material: peripheral blood. The receptors shown here come from an adult man with Graves' ophthalmopathy. Both conserved end residues are part of each CDR3. Each record gives: J gene, D gene, V gene, clone size, CDR3 protein, CDR3 DNA. The D gene is left open where the match is weak. Clone sizes are given selectively: once, few, many, or a class where the clone is expanded.

j_gene: TRBJ1-4; d_gene: TRBD1; v_gene: TRBV12-3/TRBV12-4; abundance: many; CDR3aa: CASSSGGEGEKLFF; CDR3nt: TGTGCCAGCAGTTCAGGGGGAGAGGGTGAAAAACTGTTTTTT
j_gene: TRBJ2-7; d_gene: TRBD2; v_gene: TRBV11-2; abundance: few; CDR3aa: CASSLDMRELDEQYF; CDR3nt: TGTGCCAGCAGCTTAGATATGCGGGAGCTCGACGAGCAGTACTTC
j_gene: TRBJ1-1; d_gene: TRBD1; v_gene: TRBV13; abundance: many; CDR3aa: CASSRRGQDYTEAFF; CDR3nt: TGTGCCAGCAGCCGCCGGGGACAGGACTACACTGAAGCTTTCTTT
j_gene: TRBJ1-2; d_gene: NA; v_gene: TRBV10-3; abundance: many; CDR3aa: CATRTATNYGYTF; CDR3nt: TGTGCCACCCGGACAGCTACTAACTATGGCTACACCTTC
j_gene: TRBJ2-5; d_gene: NA; v_gene: TRBV7-9; abundance: NA; CDR3aa: CASSRGRTPQLETQYF; CDR3nt: TGTGCCAGCAGCCGGGGACGGACCCCACAACTTGAGACCCAGTACTTC
j_gene: TRBJ2-7; d_gene: NA; v_gene: TRBV6-1; abundance: many; CDR3aa: CASSTYRGSSYEQYF; CDR3nt: TGTGCCAGCAGTACATATCGAGGGAGCTCCTACGAGCAGTACTTC
j_gene: TRBJ2-5; d_gene: TRBD2; v_gene: TRBV6-5; abundance: many; CDR3aa: CASSYASGRGETQYF; CDR3nt: TGTGCCAGCAGTTATGCCAGCGGGAGGGGTGAGACCCAGTACTTC
j_gene: TRBJ1-3; d_gene: NA; v_gene: TRBV4-3; abundance: many; CDR3aa: CASSTGYSGNTIYF; CDR3nt: TGCGCCAGCAGTACAGGGTACTCTGGAAACACCATATATTTT
j_gene: TRBJ1-1; d_gene: NA; v_gene: TRBV30; abundance: many; CDR3aa: CAWSHVSPGEPNTEAFF; CDR3nt: TGTGCCTGGAGTCACGTATCTCCGGGTGAGCCCAACACTGAAGCTTTCTTT
j_gene: TRBJ1-1; d_gene: NA; v_gene: TRBV6-1; abundance: few; CDR3aa: CASSEGTVNTEAFF; CDR3nt: TGTGCCAGCAGTGAGGGGACGGTGAACACTGAAGCTTTCTTT
j_gene: TRBJ2-5; d_gene: NA; v_gene: TRBV4-2; abundance: NA; CDR3aa: CASSSLGGPGTQYF; CDR3nt: TGTGCCAGCAGCTCCCTGGGGGGCCCGGGGACCCAGTACTTC
j_gene: TRBJ1-1; d_gene: TRBD1; v_gene: TRBV12-3/TRBV12-4; abundance: many; CDR3aa: CASSREGQLNTEAFF; CDR3nt: TGTGCCAGCAGTAGGGAGGGACAGCTGAACACTGAAGCTTTCTTT
j_gene: TRBJ1-2; d_gene: TRBD1; v_gene: TRBV6-1; abundance: NA; CDR3aa: CASRLIQGAGYTF; CDR3nt: TGTGCCAGCAGGCTGATTCAGGGGGCTGGCTACACCTTC
j_gene: TRBJ2-3; d_gene: NA; v_gene: TRBV18; abundance: NA; CDR3aa: CASSQSRGGTDTQYF; CDR3nt: TGTGCCAGCTCTCAATCGAGGGGCGGCACAGATACGCAGTATTTT
j_gene: TRBJ1-1; d_gene: TRBD1; v_gene: TRBV6-5; abundance: many; CDR3aa: CASSWLGTGRTEAFF; CDR3nt: TGTGCCAGCAGTTGGCTAGGGACAGGGCGTACTGAAGCTTTCTTT
j_gene: TRBJ2-5; d_gene: TRBD2; v_gene: TRBV7-8; abundance: once; CDR3aa: CASSPTSGRASGETQYF; CDR3nt: TGTGCCAGCAGCCCGACTAGCGGGAGGGCTTCAGGAGAGACCCAGTACTTC
j_gene: TRBJ2-7; d_gene: TRBD2; v_gene: TRBV7-2; abundance: few; CDR3aa: CASSSGLAYSYEQYF; CDR3nt: TGTGCCAGCAGCTCCGGACTAGCCTACTCCTACGAGCAGTACTTC
j_gene: TRBJ1-6; d_gene: TRBD1; v_gene: TRBV19; abundance: many; CDR3aa: CASSPRTGGGNSPLHF; CDR3nt: TGTGCCAGTAGTCCACGGACAGGGGGCGGTAATTCACCCCTCCACTTT
j_gene: TRBJ2-7; d_gene: NA; v_gene: TRBV14; abundance: many; CDR3aa: CASSQIPGYEQYF; CDR3nt: TGTGCCAGCAGCCAAATCCCCGGTTACGAGCAGTACTTC
j_gene: TRBJ2-5; d_gene: NA; v_gene: TRBV11-2; abundance: many; CDR3aa: CASSLSQEAQYF; CDR3nt: TGTGCCAGCAGCTTATCTCAAGAGGCCCAGTACTTC
j_gene: TRBJ2-7; d_gene: TRBD2; v_gene: TRBV9; abundance: many; CDR3aa: CASSVGGSPLEQYF; CDR3nt: TGTGCCAGCAGCGTAGGCGGGAGCCCCCTCGAGCAGTACTTC
j_gene: TRBJ1-1; d_gene: TRBD1; v_gene: TRBV5-1; abundance: NA; CDR3aa: CASSPGQGWDTEAFF; CDR3nt: TGCGCCAGCAGCCCTGGACAGGGCTGGGACACTGAAGCTTTCTTT
j_gene: TRBJ2-7; d_gene: TRBD1; v_gene: TRBV28; abundance: NA; CDR3aa: CASSIDRDYEQYF; CDR3nt: TGTGCCAGCAGCATTGACAGGGACTACGAGCAGTACTTC
j_gene: TRBJ1-2; d_gene: NA; v_gene: TRBV14; abundance: many; CDR3aa: CASSQAVLVRGYTF; CDR3nt: TGTGCCAGCAGCCAAGCGGTTCTTGTCCGTGGCTACACCTTC
j_gene: TRBJ2-7; d_gene: NA; v_gene: TRBV30; abundance: many; CDR3aa: CAWGLQFSHEQYF; CDR3nt: TGTGCCTGGGGGTTGCAGTTCTCCCACGAGCAGTACTTC
j_gene: TRBJ2-7; d_gene: NA; v_gene: TRBV7-2; abundance: NA; CDR3aa: CASSYAGGYEQYF; CDR3nt: TGTGCCAGCAGCTACGCAGGTGGCTACGAGCAGTACTTC
j_gene: TRBJ2-2; d_gene: NA; v_gene: TRBV12-3/TRBV12-4; abundance: many; CDR3aa: CAFGDTYTGELFF; CDR3nt: TGTGCCTTCGGGGACACTTACACCGGGGAGCTGTTTTTT
j_gene: TRBJ2-5; d_gene: NA; v_gene: TRBV2; abundance: many; CDR3aa: CASSESRGTGETQYF; CDR3nt: TGTGCCAGCAGTGAATCCCGGGGAACTGGGGAGACCCAGTACTTC
j_gene: TRBJ1-1; d_gene: TRBD1; v_gene: TRBV5-1; abundance: many; CDR3aa: CASSVAQGSTEAFF; CDR3nt: TGCGCCAGCAGCGTTGCACAGGGGAGCACTGAAGCTTTCTTT
j_gene: TRBJ1-2; d_gene: NA; v_gene: TRBV11-2; abundance: many; CDR3aa: CASSLTRGTTVFYGYTF; CDR3nt: TGTGCCAGCAGCCTTACACGGGGGACGACAGTCTTCTATGGCTACACCTTC
j_gene: TRBJ2-7; d_gene: TRBD2; v_gene: TRBV11-2; abundance: NA; CDR3aa: CASSPPSGGPRAEQYF; CDR3nt: TGTGCCAGTAGCCCCCCCAGCGGGGGTCCGCGAGCCGAGCAGTACTTC
j_gene: TRBJ1-1; d_gene: TRBD1; v_gene: TRBV13; abundance: many; CDR3aa: CASSSGTGGREAFF; CDR3nt: TGTGCCAGCAGCTCCGGGACAGGGGGCCGTGAAGCTTTCTTT
j_gene: TRBJ2-7; d_gene: TRBD2; v_gene: TRBV11-2; abundance: NA; CDR3aa: CASSPRGSGIREQYF; CDR3nt: TGTGCCAGCAGCCCCAGGGGTAGCGGGATCCGCGAGCAGTACTTC
j_gene: TRBJ2-5; d_gene: TRBD1; v_gene: TRBV7-9; abundance: many; CDR3aa: CASSLSGQGVGTQYF; CDR3nt: TGTGCCAGCAGCTTAAGTGGACAGGGAGTCGGGACCCAGTACTTC
j_gene: TRBJ2-7; d_gene: TRBD1; v_gene: TRBV6-2/TRBV6-3; abundance: many; CDR3aa: CASRDRLHEQYF; CDR3nt: TGTGCCAGCCGGGACAGGCTCCACGAGCAGTACTTC
j_gene: TRBJ1-2; d_gene: NA; v_gene: TRBV29-1; abundance: many; CDR3aa: CSVEGQPGGGYTF; CDR3nt: TGCAGCGTTGAAGGTCAGCCTGGTGGGGGCTACACCTTC
j_gene: TRBJ2-5; d_gene: NA; v_gene: TRBV10-2; abundance: many; CDR3aa: CASKVGETQYF; CDR3nt: TGCGCCAGCAAGGTAGGAGAGACCCAGTACTTC
j_gene: TRBJ1-6; d_gene: NA; v_gene: TRBV27; abundance: many; CDR3aa: CASSLSIRRGSPLHF; CDR3nt: TGTGCCAGCAGTTTATCGATTCGACGAGGGTCACCCCTCCACTTT
j_gene: TRBJ1-2; d_gene: NA; v_gene: TRBV12-3/TRBV12-4; abundance: many; CDR3aa: CASSLRQNYGYTF; CDR3nt: TGTGCCAGCAGTTTAAGACAGAACTATGGCTACACCTTC
j_gene: TRBJ1-2; d_gene: TRBD1; v_gene: TRBV7-2; abundance: NA; CDR3aa: CASSLVGTGVNGYTF; CDR3nt: TGTGCCAGCAGCTTAGTGGGGACAGGGGTGAATGGCTACACCTTC
j_gene: TRBJ2-7; d_gene: NA; v_gene: TRBV10-3; abundance: many; CDR3aa: CAISESTSFYEQYF; CDR3nt: TGTGCCATCAGTGAGTCGACGAGTTTCTACGAGCAGTACTTC
j_gene: TRBJ1-6; d_gene: NA; v_gene: TRBV6-2/TRBV6-3; abundance: many; CDR3aa: CASSFTPDTVYNSPLHF; CDR3nt: TGTGCCAGCAGTTTCACCCCGGACACCGTCTATAATTCACCCCTCCACTTT
j_gene: TRBJ1-1; d_gene: TRBD1; v_gene: TRBV5-5; abundance: many; CDR3aa: CASSFTGGRDTEAFF; CDR3nt: TGTGCCAGCAGCTTTACAGGGGGCCGGGACACTGAAGCTTTCTTT
j_gene: TRBJ2-3; d_gene: TRBD2; v_gene: TRBV7-2; abundance: many; CDR3aa: CASSYSGRPGTDTQYF; CDR3nt: TGTGCCAGCAGCTATAGCGGGAGGCCGGGCACAGATACGCAGTATTTT
j_gene: TRBJ1-5; d_gene: TRBD1; v_gene: TRBV29-1; abundance: many; CDR3aa: CSVGTGGFNQPQHF; CDR3nt: TGCAGCGTAGGGACAGGCGGGTTCAATCAGCCCCAGCATTTT
j_gene: TRBJ1-1; d_gene: NA; v_gene: TRBV19; abundance: many; CDR3aa: CASSTRQNIRLNTEAFF; CDR3nt: TGTGCCAGTAGTACCCGACAGAATATTCGGTTAAACACTGAAGCTTTCTTT